Listed here are 2 T cell receptor beta chains from one sample, sequenced in a study of blood T cell repertoires in COVID-19. Generated by immunoSEQ multiplex PCR, the TCRdb table keeps only in-frame clones and is missing some. Among over 45,000 clones listed, approximately 84% were seen once. Sequencing was carried out using peripheral blood. The receptors stem from an elderly man in a cohort sampled during active COVID-19.

A few counts support this clone. V gene TRBV16 combines with J gene TRBJ1-1; D call uncertain. The CDR3 runs 13 residues. Germline V lookup: CDR1 KGHSY, CDR2 FQNENV. V lost 3 bases and J 0 bases, leaving 5 bases between the germline ends. Here the CDR3 DNA reads TGTGCCAGCAGCCAGCAGATGAACACTGAAGCTTTCTTT. Amino acid sequence: CASSQQMNTEAFF.

This clone turned up a few times. J is TRBJ2-5 and V is TRBV30, with 12 bases matching TRBD2. Germline V gene lookup returns CDR1 GTSNPN and CDR2 SVGIG (reference sequence). The CDR3 totals 17 residues. The V and J ends lost 0 bases and 3 bases, in that order; junction bases with no gene match: 8. The CDR3 sequence: CAWSVLRLAGGEETQYF. CDR3 bases: TGTGCCTGGAGTGTACTAAGGCTAGCGGGGGGGGAAGAGACCCAGTACTTC.